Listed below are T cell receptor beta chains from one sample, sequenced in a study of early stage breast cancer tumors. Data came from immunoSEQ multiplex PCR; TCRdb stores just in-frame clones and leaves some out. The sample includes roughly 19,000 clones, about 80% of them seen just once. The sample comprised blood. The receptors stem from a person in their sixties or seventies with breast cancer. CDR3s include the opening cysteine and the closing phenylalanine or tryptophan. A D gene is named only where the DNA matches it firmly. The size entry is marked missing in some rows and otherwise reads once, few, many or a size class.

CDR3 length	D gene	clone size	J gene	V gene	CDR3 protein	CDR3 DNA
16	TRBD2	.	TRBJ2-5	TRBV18	CASSPGLAGGQETQYF	TGTGCCAGCTCACCGGGACTAGCGGGAGGCCAAGAGACCCAGTACTTC
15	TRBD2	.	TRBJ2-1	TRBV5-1	CASSLTSGSGNEQFF	TGCGCCAGCAGCTTGACTAGCGGGAGTGGGAATGAGCAGTTCTTC
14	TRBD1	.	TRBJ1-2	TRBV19	CASSEDRGRRGYTF	TGTGCCAGTAGTGAGGACAGGGGGCGAAGGGGCTACACCTTC
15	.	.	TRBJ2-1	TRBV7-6	CASSPSTSSYNEQFF	TGTGCCAGCAGCCCGAGTACTAGCTCCTACAATGAGCAGTTCTTC
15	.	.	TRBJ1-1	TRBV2	CASSEGTGSPTEAFF	TGTGCCAGCAGTGAGGGAACAGGGAGTCCCACTGAAGCTTTCTTT
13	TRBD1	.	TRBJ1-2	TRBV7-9	CVEEGTANYGYTF	TGTGTTGAGGAGGGGACAGCAAACTATGGCTACACCTTC
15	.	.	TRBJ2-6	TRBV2	CASSINRAGANVLTF	TGTGCCAGCAGTATAAACAGGGCTGGGGCCAACGTCCTGACTTTC
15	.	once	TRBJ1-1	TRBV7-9	CASSLSASGVTEAFF	TGTGCCAGCAGCTTATCCGCGTCAGGGGTTACTGAAGCTTTCTTT
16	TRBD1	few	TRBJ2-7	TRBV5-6	CASSPGRRTGSYEQYF	TGTGCCAGCAGCCCGGGTCGGAGGACAGGATCCTACGAGCAGTACTTC
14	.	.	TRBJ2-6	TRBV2	CAQQGSSGANVLTF	TGTGCCCAACAGGGAAGCTCTGGGGCCAACGTCCTGACTTTC
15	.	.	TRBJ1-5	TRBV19	CASTLNLGRDQPQHF	TGTGCCAGTACCCTAAACCTAGGCAGAGATCAGCCCCAGCATTTT
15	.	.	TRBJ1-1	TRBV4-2	CASSQEFSAPTEAFF	TGTGCCAGCAGCCAAGAATTCTCCGCTCCGACTGAAGCTTTCTTT
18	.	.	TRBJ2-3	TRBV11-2	CASSLDLWGASSTDTQYF	TGTGCCAGCAGCTTAGATCTTTGGGGGGCTTCTAGCACAGATACGCAGTATTTT
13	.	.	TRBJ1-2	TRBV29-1	CSVDFVAAYGYTF	TGCAGCGTTGATTTCGTGGCAGCCTATGGCTACACCTTC
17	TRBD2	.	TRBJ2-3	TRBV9	CASGASGNIYSTDTQYF	TGTGCCAGCGGGGCTAGCGGGAACATATATAGCACAGATACGCAGTATTTT
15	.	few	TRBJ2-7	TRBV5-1	CASSASPTVSYEQYF	TGCGCCAGCAGCGCGTCTCCCACAGTTTCCTACGAGCAGTACTTC
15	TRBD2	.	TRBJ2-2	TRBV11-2	CASSLVPSGTGELFF	TGTGCCAGCAGCTTAGTCCCTAGCGGAACCGGGGAGCTGTTTTTT
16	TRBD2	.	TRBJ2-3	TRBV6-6	CASSYSGAGGTDTQYF	TGTGCCAGCAGTTACTCGGGAGCGGGGGGCACAGATACGCAGTATTTT
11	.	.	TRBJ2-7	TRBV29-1	CSVASHYEQYF	TGCAGCGTCGCCTCTCACTACGAGCAGTACTTC
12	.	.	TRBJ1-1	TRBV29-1	CSVEETRGKAFF	TGCAGCGTTGAAGAGACCAGGGGCAAAGCTTTCTTT